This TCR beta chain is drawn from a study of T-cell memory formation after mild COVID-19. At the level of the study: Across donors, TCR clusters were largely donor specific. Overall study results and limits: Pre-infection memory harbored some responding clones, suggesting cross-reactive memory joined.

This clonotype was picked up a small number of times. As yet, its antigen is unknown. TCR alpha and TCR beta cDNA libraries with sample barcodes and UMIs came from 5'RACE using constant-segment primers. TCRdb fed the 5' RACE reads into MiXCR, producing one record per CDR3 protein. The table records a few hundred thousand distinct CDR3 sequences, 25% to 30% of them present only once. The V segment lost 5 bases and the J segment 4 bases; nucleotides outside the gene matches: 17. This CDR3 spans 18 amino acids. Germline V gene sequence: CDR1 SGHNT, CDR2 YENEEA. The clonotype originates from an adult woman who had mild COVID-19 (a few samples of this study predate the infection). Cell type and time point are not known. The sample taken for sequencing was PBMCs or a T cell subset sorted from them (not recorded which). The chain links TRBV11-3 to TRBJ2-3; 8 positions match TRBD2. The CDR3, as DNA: TGTGCCAGCAGCCTGAGGAGCGGGGGACTGAGAAGCGCAGATACGCAGTATTTT. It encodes CASSLRSGGLRSADTQYF.